Presented here are 2 T cell receptor beta chains from one specimen sequenced in a study of T cell changes during pregnancy in multiple sclerosis. The assay was immunoSEQ multiplex PCR, and TCRdb's table has in-frame clones only and misses some. This sample has about 79,000 clones, with 80% to 95% found just once. This specimen was peripheral blood, taken in the second trimester of pregnancy. The receptor source for this set is a female donor in good health, enrolled as a control in a pregnancy study.

This CDR3 is CASGLVPGSGGNTIYF. For the CDR3, the DNA is TGTGCTAGTGGTTTGGTACCAGGGTCGGGTGGAAACACCATATATTTT. The chain joins TRBV12-5 to TRBJ1-3, with a weak D call TRBD1 (5 bases). Trimming took off 0 bases at V and 3 bases at J, with 12 bases between the two ends. The CDR3 is 16 residues long. Germline V lookup: CDR1 LGHNT, CDR2 FRNRAP.

The chain links TRBV5-6 to TRBJ2-5; TRBD2 matches 13 bases. The V gene end was trimmed by 0 bases and the J gene end by 5 bases; junction bases not matched to a gene: 1. The CDR3 sequence is 15 residues long. CDR1 and CDR2 (germline): SGHDT, YYEEEE. The CDR3 region is CASSLATSGGETQYF. CDR3 nucleotides: TGTGCCAGCAGCTTGGCGACTAGCGGGGGGGAGACCCAGTACTTC.